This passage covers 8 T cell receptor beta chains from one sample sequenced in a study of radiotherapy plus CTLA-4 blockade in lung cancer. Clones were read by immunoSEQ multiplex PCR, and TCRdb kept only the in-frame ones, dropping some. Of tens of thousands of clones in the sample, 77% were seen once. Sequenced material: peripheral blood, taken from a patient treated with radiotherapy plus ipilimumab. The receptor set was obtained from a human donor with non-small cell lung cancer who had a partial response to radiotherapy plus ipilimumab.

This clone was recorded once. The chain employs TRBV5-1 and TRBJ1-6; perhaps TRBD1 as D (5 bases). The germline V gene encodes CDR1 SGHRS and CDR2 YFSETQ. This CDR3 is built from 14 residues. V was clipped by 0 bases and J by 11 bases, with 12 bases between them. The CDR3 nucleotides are TGCGCCAGCAGCTTGGAATCGGGGGGTGCACCCCTCCACTTT. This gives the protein CASSLESGGAPLHF.

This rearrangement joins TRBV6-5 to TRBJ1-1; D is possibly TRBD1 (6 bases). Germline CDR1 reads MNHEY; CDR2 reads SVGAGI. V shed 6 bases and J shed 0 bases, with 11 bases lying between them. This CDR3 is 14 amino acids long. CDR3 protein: CASRKGQMNTEAFF. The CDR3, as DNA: TGTGCCAGCAGAAAAGGACAGATGAACACTGAAGCTTTCTTT.

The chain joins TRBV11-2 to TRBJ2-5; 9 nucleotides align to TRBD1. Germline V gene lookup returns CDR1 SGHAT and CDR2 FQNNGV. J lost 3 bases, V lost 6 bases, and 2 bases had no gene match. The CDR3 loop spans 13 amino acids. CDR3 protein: CASRGQGKETQYF. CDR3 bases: TGTGCCAGCAGGGGACAGGGCAAAGAGACCCAGTACTTC.

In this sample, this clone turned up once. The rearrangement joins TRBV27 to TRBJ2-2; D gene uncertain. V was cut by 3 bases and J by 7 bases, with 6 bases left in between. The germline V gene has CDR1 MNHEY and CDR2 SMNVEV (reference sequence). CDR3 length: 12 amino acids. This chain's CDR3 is CASSLISGELFF. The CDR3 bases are TGTGCCAGCAGTTTGATCAGCGGGGAGCTGTTTTTT.

In DNA form, the CDR3 reads TGTGCCAGCAACCCGAGGGCGGGGGGAGCCGGGGAGCTGTTTTTT. Translation gives CASNPRAGGAGELFF. V and J are TRBV6-5 and TRBJ2-2, with 8 nucleotides matching TRBD2. CDR3 length equals 15 residues. Germline trimming cut 7 bases from V and 6 bases from J; bases unmatched to any gene: 10. In germline, CDR1 is MNHEY, CDR2 SVGAGI.

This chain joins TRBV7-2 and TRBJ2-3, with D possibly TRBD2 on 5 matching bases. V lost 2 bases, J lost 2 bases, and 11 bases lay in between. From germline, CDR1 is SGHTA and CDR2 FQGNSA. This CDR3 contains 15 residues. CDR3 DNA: TGTGCCAGCAGCTTAAGCGGAGCACCCACAGATACGCAGTATTTT. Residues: CASSLSGAPTDTQYF.

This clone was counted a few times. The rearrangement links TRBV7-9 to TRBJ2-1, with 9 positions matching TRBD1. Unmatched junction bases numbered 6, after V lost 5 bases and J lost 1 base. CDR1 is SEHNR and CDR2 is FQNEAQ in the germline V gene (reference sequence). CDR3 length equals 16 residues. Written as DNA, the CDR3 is TGTGCCAGCAGCCCGGACGACAGGGGGTCCTACAATGAGCAGTTCTTC. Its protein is CASSPDDRGSYNEQFF.

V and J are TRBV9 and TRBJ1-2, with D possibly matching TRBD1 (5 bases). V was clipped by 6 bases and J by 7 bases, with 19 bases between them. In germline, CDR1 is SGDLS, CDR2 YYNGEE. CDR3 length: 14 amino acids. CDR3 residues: CASNPGLAGVGYTF. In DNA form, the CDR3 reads TGTGCCAGCAACCCGGGCCTAGCGGGGGTTGGCTACACCTTC.